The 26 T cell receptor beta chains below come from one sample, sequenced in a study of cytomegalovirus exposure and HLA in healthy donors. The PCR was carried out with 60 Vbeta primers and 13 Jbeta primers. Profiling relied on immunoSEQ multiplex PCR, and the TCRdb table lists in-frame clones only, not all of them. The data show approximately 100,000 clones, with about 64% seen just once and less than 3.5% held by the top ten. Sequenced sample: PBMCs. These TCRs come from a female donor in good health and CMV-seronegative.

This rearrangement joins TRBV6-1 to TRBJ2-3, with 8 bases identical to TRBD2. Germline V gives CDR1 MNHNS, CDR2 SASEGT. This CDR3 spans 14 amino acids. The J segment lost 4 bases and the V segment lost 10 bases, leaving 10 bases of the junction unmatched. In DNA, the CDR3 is TGTGCCACCCTAACCGGGAGGGCCTCAGATACGCAGTATTTT. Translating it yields CATLTGRASDTQYF.

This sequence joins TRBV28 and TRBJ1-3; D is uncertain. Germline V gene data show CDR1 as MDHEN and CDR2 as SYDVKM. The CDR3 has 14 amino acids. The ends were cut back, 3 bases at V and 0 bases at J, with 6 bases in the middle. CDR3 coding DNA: TGTGCCAGCAGTTTGACTTTCTCTGGAAACACCATATATTTT. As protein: CASSLTFSGNTIYF.

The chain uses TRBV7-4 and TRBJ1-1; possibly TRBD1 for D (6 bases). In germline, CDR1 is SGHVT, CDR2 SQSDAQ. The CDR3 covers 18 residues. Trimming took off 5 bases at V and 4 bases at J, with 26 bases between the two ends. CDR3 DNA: TGTGCCAGCAGCCCTGACATAACAGGGAAAAATAGTGTCACTGAAGCTTTCTTT. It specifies CASSPDITGKNSVTEAFF.

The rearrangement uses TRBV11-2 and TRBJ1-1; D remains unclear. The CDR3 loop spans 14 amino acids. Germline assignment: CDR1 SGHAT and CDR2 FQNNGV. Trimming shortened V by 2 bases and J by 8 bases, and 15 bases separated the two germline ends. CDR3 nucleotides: TGTGCCAGCAGCTTAAATGATGTTCTGGGCGAAGCTTTCTTT. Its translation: CASSLNDVLGEAFF.

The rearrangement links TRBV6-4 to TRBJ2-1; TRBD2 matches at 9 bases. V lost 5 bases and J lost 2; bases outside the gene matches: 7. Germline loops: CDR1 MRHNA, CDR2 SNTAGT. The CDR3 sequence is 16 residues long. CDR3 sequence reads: CASSSSSGTTYNEQFF. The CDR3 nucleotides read TGTGCCAGCAGTTCCTCTAGCGGGACCACCTACAATGAGCAGTTCTTC.

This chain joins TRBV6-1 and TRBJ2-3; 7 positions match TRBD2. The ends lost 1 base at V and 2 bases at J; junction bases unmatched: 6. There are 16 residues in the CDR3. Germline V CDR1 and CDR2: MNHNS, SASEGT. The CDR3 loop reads CASSEVGLAVTDTQYF. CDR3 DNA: TGTGCCAGCAGTGAAGTTGGTCTAGCGGTCACAGATACGCAGTATTTT.

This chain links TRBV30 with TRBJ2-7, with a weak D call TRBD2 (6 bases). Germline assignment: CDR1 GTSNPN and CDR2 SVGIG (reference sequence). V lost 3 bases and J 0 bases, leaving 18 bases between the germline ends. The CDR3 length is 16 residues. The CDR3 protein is CAWRQRGTFGSYEQYF. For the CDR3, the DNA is TGTGCCTGGAGACAGAGAGGGACTTTTGGCTCCTACGAGCAGTACTTC.

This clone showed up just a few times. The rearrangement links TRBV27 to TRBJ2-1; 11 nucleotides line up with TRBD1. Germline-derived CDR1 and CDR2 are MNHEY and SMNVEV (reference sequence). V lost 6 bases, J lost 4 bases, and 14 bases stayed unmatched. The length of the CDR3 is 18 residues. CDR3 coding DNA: TGTGCCAGCAGCCACTCTCTTCCCGGGACAGGGGGATACAATGAGCAGTTCTTC. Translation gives CASSHSLPGTGGYNEQFF.

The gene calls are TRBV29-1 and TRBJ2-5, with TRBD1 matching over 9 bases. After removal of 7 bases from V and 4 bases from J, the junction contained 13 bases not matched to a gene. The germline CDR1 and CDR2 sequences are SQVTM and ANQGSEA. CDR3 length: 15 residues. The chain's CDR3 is CSAAPRDRVGETQYF. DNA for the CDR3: TGCAGCGCAGCCCCCCGGGACAGGGTAGGAGAGACCCAGTACTTC.

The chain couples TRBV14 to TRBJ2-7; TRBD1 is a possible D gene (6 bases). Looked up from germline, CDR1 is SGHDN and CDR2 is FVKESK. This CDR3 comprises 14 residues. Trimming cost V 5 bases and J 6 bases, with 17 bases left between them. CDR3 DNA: TGTGCCAGCAGCATCCTGGTGGGGGCAGGCGAGCAGTACTTC. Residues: CASSILVGAGEQYF.

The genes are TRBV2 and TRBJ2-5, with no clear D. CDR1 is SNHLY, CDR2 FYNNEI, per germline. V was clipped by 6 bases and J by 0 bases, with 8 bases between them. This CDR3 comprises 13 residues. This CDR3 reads CASREPYQETQYF. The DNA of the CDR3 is TGTGCCAGCAGGGAACCCTACCAAGAGACCCAGTACTTC. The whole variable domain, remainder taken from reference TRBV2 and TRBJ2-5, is EPEVTQTPSHQVTQMGQEVILRCVPISNHLYFYWYRQILGQKVEFLVSFYNNEISEKSEIFDDQFSVERPDGSNFTLKIRSTKLEDSAMYFCASREPYQETQYFGPGTRLLVL.

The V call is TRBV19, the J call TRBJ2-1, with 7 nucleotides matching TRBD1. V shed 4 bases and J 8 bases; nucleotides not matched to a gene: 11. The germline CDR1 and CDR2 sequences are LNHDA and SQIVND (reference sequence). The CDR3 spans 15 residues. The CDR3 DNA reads TGTGCCAGTAGTAGGGGCCAGGGGGACATGGATGAGCAGTTCTTC. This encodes CASSRGQGDMDEQFF.

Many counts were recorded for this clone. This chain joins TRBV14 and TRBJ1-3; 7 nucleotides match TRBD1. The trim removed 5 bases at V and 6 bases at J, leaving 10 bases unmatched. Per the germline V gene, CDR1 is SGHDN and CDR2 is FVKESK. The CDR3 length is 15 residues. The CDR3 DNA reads TGTGCCAGCAGCTTGACCGGGACAGACTTAAACACCATATATTTT. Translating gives CASSLTGTDLNTIYF.

CDR3 residues: CASMRVAGTQETQYF. Here the CDR3 DNA reads TGTGCCAGCATGCGGGTAGCGGGAACCCAAGAGACCCAGTACTTC. The V gene is TRBV7-2, the J gene TRBJ2-5; TRBD2 matches at 8 bases. Germline V gene data show CDR1 as SGHTA and CDR2 as FQGNSA. The V gene end was trimmed by 7 bases and the J gene end by 1 base; junction bases not matched to a gene: 8. This CDR3 is built from 15 residues.

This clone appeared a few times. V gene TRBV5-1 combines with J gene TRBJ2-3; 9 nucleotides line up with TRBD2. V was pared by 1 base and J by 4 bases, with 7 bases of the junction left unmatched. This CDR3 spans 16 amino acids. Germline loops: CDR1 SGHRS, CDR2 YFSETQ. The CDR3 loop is CASSLRGIAGADTQYF. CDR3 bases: TGCGCCAGCAGCTTGAGGGGAATAGCGGGAGCAGATACGCAGTATTTT.

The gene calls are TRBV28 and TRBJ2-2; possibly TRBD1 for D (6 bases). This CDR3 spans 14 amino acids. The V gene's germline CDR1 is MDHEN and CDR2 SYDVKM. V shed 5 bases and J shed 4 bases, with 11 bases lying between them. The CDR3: CASSLVRGTGELFF. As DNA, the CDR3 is TGTGCCAGCAGTCTCGTCAGGGGCACCGGGGAGCTGTTTTTT. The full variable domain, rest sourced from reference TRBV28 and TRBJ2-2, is DVKVTQSSRYLVKRTGEKVFLECVQDMDHENMFWYRQDPGLGLRLIYFSYDVKMKEKGDIPEGYSVSREKKERFSLILESASTNQTSMYLCASSLVRGTGELFFGEGSRLTVL.

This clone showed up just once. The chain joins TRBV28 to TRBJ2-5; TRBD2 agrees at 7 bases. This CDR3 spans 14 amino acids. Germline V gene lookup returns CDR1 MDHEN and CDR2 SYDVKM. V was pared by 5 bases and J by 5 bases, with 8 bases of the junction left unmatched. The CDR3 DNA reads TGTGCCAGCAGTCCCGGGGGAGGGCGTGAGACCCAGTACTTC. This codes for CASSPGGGRETQYF.

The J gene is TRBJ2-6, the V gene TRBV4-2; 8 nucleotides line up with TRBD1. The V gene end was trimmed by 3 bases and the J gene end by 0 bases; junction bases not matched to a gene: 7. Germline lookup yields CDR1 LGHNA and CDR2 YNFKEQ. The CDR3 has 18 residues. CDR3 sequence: CASSQSGTGVSGANVLTF. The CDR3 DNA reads TGTGCCAGCAGCCAGTCCGGGACAGGCGTCTCTGGGGCCAACGTCCTGACTTTC.

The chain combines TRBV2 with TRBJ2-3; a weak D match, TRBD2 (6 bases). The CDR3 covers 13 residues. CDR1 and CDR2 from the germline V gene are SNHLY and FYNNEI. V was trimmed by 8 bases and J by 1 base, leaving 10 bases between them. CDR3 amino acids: CASGGVGTDTQYF. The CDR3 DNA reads TGTGCCAGCGGCGGGGTAGGCACAGATACGCAGTATTTT.

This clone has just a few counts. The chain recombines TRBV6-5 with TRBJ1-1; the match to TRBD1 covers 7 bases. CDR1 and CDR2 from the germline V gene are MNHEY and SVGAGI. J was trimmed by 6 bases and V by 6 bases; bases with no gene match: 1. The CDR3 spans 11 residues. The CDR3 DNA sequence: TGTGCCAGCAGGCAGGGGGCTGAAGCTTTCTTT. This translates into CASRQGAEAFF.

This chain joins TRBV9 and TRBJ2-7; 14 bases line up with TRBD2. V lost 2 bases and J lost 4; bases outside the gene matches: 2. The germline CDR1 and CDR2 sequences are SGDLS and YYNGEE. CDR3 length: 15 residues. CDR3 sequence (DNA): TGTGCCAGCAGCGTCGGGACTAGCGGGAGTTACGAGCAGTACTTC. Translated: CASSVGTSGSYEQYF. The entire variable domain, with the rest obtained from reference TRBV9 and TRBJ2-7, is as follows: DSGVTQTPKHLITATGQRVTLRCSPRSGDLSVYWYQQSLDQGLQFLIQYYNGEERAKGNILERFSAQQFPDLHSELNLSSLELGDSALYFCASSVGTSGSYEQYFGPGTRLTVT.

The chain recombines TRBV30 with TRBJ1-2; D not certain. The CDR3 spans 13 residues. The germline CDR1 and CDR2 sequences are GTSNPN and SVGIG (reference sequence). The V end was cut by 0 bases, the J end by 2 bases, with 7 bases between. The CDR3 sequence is CAWSVQANYGYTF. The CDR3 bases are TGTGCCTGGAGTGTTCAGGCGAACTATGGCTACACCTTC. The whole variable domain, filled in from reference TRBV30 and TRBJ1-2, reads SQTIHQWPATLVQPVGSPLSLECTVEGTSNPNLYWYRQAAGRGLQLLFYSVGIGQISSEVPQNLSASRPQDRQFILSSKKLLLSDSGFYLCAWSVQANYGYTFGSGTRLTVV.

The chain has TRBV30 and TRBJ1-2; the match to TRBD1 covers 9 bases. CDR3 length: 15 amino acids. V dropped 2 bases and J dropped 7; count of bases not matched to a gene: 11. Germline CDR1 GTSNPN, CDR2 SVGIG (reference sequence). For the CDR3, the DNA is TGTGCCTGGAGTCGACAGGGGGGAATGGTCGGTGGCTACACCTTC. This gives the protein CAWSRQGGMVGGYTF.

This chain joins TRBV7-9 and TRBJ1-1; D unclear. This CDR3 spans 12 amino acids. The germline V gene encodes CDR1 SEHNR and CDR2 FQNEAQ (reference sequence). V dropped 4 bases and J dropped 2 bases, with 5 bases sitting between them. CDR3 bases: TGTGCCAGCAGCTCGACTAACACTGAAGCTTTCTTT. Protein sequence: CASSSTNTEAFF.

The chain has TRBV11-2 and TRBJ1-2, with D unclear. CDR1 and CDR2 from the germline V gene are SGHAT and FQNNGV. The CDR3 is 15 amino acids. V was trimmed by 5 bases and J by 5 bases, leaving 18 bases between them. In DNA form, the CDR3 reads TGTGCCAGCAGCCCACACCCCGAGGCCGGGTATGGCTACACCTTC. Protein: CASSPHPEAGYGYTF.

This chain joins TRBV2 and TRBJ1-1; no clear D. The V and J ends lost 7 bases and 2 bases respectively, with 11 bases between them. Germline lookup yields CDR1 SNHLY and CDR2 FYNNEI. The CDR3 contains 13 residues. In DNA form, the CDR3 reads TGTGCCAGCAAGCATCGGTTAAACACTGAAGCTTTCTTT. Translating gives CASKHRLNTEAFF.